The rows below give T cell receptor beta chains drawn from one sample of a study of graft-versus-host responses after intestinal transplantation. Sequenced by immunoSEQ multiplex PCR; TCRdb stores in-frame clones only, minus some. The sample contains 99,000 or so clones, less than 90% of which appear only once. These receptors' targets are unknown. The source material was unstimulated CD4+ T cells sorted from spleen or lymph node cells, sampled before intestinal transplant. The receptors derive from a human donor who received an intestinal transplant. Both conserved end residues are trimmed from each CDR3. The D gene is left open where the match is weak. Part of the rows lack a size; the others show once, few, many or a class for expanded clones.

ASRDPNTEAF,-,10,TRBJ1-1,TRBV10-2,-
AIGLSGNTIY,-,10,TRBJ1-3,TRBV10-3,-
ASSLKGNVRGLKDNYGYT,TRBD1,18,TRBJ1-2,TRBV7-3,-
ASSLTGGYNSPLH,TRBD1,13,TRBJ1-6,TRBV5-6,few
ASSLKGDRGGTEAF,TRBD1,14,TRBJ1-1,TRBV7-9,-
ASSLSDTQY,-,9,TRBJ2-3,TRBV19,-
ASSTTSGHNKQF,TRBD2,12,TRBJ2-1,TRBV5-1,once
ASSQGAERGDQPQH,-,14,TRBJ1-5,TRBV4-2,-
ASSGNIWGPADTQY,-,14,TRBJ2-3,TRBV2,-
ASSRTGGIQPQH,TRBD1,12,TRBJ1-5,TRBV6-1,-
ASVPGGPTNEKLF,TRBD1,13,TRBJ1-4,TRBV28,-
ASSEGQGRTDTQY,-,13,TRBJ2-3,TRBV2,-
ASTSPVMNTQY,-,11,TRBJ2-3,TRBV6-6,-
ASSIQGRNEQY,-,11,TRBJ2-7,TRBV19,-
AALAGHLSYNEQF,TRBD2,13,TRBJ2-1,TRBV6-1,-
ASSVGSWDRGFSPLH,TRBD1,15,TRBJ1-6,TRBV9,-
ASSQDWQGNSNQPQH,-,15,TRBJ1-5,TRBV4-1,-
ASSLGLAGFTSYEQY,TRBD2,15,TRBJ2-7,TRBV5-6,-
ASSGGVEQMYYGYT,-,14,TRBJ1-2,TRBV6-1,-
ASSPRLGAGSHYEQY,-,15,TRBJ2-7,TRBV9,-
ASRSSGHTGELF,TRBD2,12,TRBJ2-2,TRBV2,few
ASSYNYGYT,-,9,TRBJ1-2,TRBV6-5,-
ASSLGGGASYNEQF,-,14,TRBJ2-1,TRBV7-3,-
ASRGSINEKLF,-,11,TRBJ1-4,TRBV2,-
ACGGQEAFTRRDGYT,-,15,TRBJ1-2,TRBV19,-
ASSVGQELYEQY,TRBD1,12,TRBJ2-7,TRBV9,-
ASSSRQGGANVLT,TRBD1,13,TRBJ2-6,TRBV27,-
ASRLLGPKDTQY,-,12,TRBJ2-3,TRBV23-1,-
ASSFPLAPVYRAGELF,-,16,TRBJ2-2,TRBV7-3,-
ASSLGLAGGDTQY,TRBD2,13,TRBJ2-3,TRBV5-1,-
ASSPATSGSGYTQY,TRBD2,14,TRBJ2-3,TRBV5-6,-
ASSELTGTEPQH,TRBD1,12,TRBJ1-5,TRBV19,-
SATSTGELF,-,9,TRBJ2-2,TRBV20-1,few
ARMGPGQETQY,-,11,-,TRBV7-9,-
ASSDRDRGPYEQY,TRBD1,13,TRBJ2-7,TRBV11-2,-
ASRLSGTSGGRTDTQY,TRBD2,16,TRBJ2-3,TRBV7-2,-